This TCR beta chain was profiled in a study of cytomegalovirus exposure and HLA in healthy donors. PCR amplification relied on 60 Vbeta primers (plus 13 Jbeta primers). The table came from immunoSEQ multiplex PCR; TCRdb's copy has only in-frame clones and leaves some out. The sample lists about 210,000 clones; about four fifths were seen once. Study-wide results and limits: Analyzed later, association rates of TCRs varied across HLA loci, with DRB1 most and HLA-C fewest. For most TCR beta V segments, an earlier analysis put the productive rate at about 87% or about 30% of the time. Specificity for CMV antigens was confirmed in vitro for three of the CMV-associated chains.

Deletions cut 0 bases from V and 5 bases from J, with 11 bases between. This CDR3 comprises 14 residues. The V gene's germline CDR1 is WNHNN and CDR2 SYGVQD (reference sequence). Concerning this clone: The target antigen is unknown.

Sequences were obtained from PBMCs. The chain is built from TRBV10-1 and TRBJ2-7; D is unclear. This clonotype originated in a man between 35 and 55 years old in good health and CMV-seropositive. The CDR3 sequence is CASSESRGRNEQYF. The CDR3 nucleotides are TGCGCCAGCAGTGAGTCGAGAGGAAGGAACGAGCAGTACTTC.